These T cell receptor beta chains were read from a single sample in a study of identical twins. TCRdb independently ran MiXCR on the 5' RACE reads; one entry per CDR3 protein. Of 460,000 or so distinct CDR3 sequences in the sample, approximately 14% were seen once. These data were also reused for a study on yellow fever vaccine responses in identical twins.

The specimen was CD4+ T cells sorted from blood. The receptor set was obtained from a woman in her late teens or twenties in good health. Each CDR3 is given with its conserved first and last residue. The D gene is left open where the match is weak. Expanded clones get a size class; other rows say once, few or many, or leave the size out.

>TRBV3-1|many|TRBJ2-1|.
TGTGCCAGCAGCCAAGCGGGAAATGAGCAGTTCTTC
CASSQAGNEQFF
>TRBV7-2|.|TRBJ2-7|.
TGTGCCAGCAGCGCGGGATTTCGCTCCTACGAGCAGTACTTC
CASSAGFRSYEQYF
>TRBV2|.|TRBJ1-5|.
TGTGCCAGCGCCGGAGGGACACCGAATCAGCCCCAGCATTTT
CASAGGTPNQPQHF
>TRBV29-1|.|TRBJ2-3|TRBD2
TGCAGCGTTGAAGATCCCGTGACTAGCGGGGGCACAGATACGCAGTATTTT
CSVEDPVTSGGTDTQYF
>TRBV6-5|.|TRBJ2-5|.
TGTGCCAGCAGTTACTCGAAGGCAGGGGCGGAGACCCAGTACTTC
CASSYSKAGAETQYF
>TRBV20-1|few|TRBJ1-2|.
TGCAGTGCTAGACCCTTGGGGGTGGATGGCTACACCTTC
CSARPLGVDGYTF
>TRBV6-1|.|TRBJ2-7|TRBD1
TGTGCCAGCAGCCGGGGTGACAGGGCGCACGAGCAGTACTTC
CASSRGDRAHEQYF
>TRBV15|.|TRBJ2-3|.
TGTGCCACCAGCTCGGAGGCACAGGCAGATACGCAGTATTTT
CATSSEAQADTQYF
>TRBV6-6|few|TRBJ1-1|.
TGTGCCAGCCGCGGTACTAACACTGAAGCTTTCTTT
CASRGTNTEAFF
>TRBV7-6|few|TRBJ2-3|TRBD2
TGTGCCAGCAGCCCCTATAGTTGGCTAGCGGGAAAAGTTGTCGTCGATACGCAGTATTTT
CASSPYSWLAGKVVVDTQYF
>TRBV7-2|few|TRBJ1-2|.
TGTGCCAGCAGCCCCCAACAAGGACACCACAACTATGGCTACACCTTC
CASSPQQGHHNYGYTF
>TRBV7-6|.|TRBJ2-2|.
TGTGCCAGCAGCTTAGAGAAGACCGGCAGGGACACCGGGGAGCTGTTTTTT
CASSLEKTGRDTGELFF
>TRBV7-2|.|TRBJ2-3|.
TGTGCCAGCAGCCTCCCTGAACAGTACACAGATACGCAGTATTTT
CASSLPEQYTDTQYF
>TRBV20-1|few|TRBJ2-7|.
TGCAGTGCCTTTACAGGGTTTAATGACGAGCAGTACTTC
CSAFTGFNDEQYF
>TRBV7-2|few|TRBJ2-7|TRBD2
TGTGCCAGCAGCTTAGCTCCTAGCGGGAGAGGCGAGCAGTACTTC
CASSLAPSGRGEQYF
>TRBV5-1|many|TRBJ1-5|.
TGCGCCAGCAGCCGGGACGGTAGCAATCAGCCCCAGCATTTT
CASSRDGSNQPQHF
>TRBV2|.|TRBJ1-2|TRBD1
TGTGCCAGCAGCTTCCGGGACAGGCTATATGGCTACACCTTC
CASSFRDRLYGYTF
>TRBV11-3|few|TRBJ2-1|.
TGTGCCAGCAGCTCTTCCGACAATGAGCAGTTCTTC
CASSSSDNEQFF